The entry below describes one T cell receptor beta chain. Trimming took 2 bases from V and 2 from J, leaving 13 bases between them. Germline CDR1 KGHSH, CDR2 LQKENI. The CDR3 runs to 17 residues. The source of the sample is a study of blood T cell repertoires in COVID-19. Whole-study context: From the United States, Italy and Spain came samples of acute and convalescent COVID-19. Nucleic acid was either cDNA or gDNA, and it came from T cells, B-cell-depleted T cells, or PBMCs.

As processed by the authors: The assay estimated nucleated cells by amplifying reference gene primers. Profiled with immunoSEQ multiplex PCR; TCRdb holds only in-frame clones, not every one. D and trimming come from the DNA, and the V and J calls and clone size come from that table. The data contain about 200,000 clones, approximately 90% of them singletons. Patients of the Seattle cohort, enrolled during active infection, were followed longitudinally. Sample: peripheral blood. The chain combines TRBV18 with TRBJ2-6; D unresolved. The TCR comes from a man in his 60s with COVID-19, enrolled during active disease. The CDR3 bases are TGTGCCAGCTCACCAATTGAGGCTACTGCTGGGGCCAACGTCCTGACTTTC. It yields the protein CASSPIEATAGANVLTF.